Presented here are 2 T cell receptor beta chains from one specimen sequenced in a study of chemoradiotherapy in HPV16-positive cancers. Using immunoSEQ multiplex PCR, the repertoire was profiled, and TCRdb retains in-frame clones only, with some absent. The table records some 6,100 clones, 73% of them present only once. Sequenced here: tumor tissue, sampled from a patient who underwent chemoradiotherapy. These receptor sequences come from a human donor with HPV-associated anogenital cancer.

The V gene is TRBV9, the J gene TRBJ1-3, with 9 bases fitting TRBD1. The CDR3 has 16 amino acids. The junction had 5 bases not matched to a gene; V was cut back by 0 bases and J by 4 bases. CDR1 and CDR2 from the germline V gene are SGDLS and YYNGEE. The CDR3 is CASSVDTGGTGNTIYF. In nucleotides, the CDR3 is TGTGCCAGCAGCGTAGACACAGGGGGCACAGGAAACACCATATATTTT.

The chain employs TRBV19 and TRBJ1-2, with 8 bases identical to TRBD1. This CDR3 spans 17 amino acids. CDR1 and CDR2 (germline): LNHDA, SQIVND (reference sequence). Trimming took 0 bases from V and 5 from J; bases not matched to a gene: 11. In DNA, the CDR3 is TGTGCCAGTAGTATAGACCAGGGGGCGGCCAGGTGGTATGGCTACACCTTC. It specifies CASSIDQGAARWYGYTF.